The T cell receptor beta chain described here comes from a study of response to subunit inactivated influenza vaccine (dated by TCRdb to the late 2010s). Study-wide context: Deep quantitative T cell receptor repertoire profiling was used in the study to track responses to a trivalent subunit inactivated influenza vaccine. Broader findings and caveats from the paper: The authors suggested that each seasonal influenza vaccination may recruit only a limited number of new T cells.

Libraries were built with RT-PCR. Sequencing was performed on an Illumina HiSeq 2500. TCRdb reprocessing: public reads trimmed at Q25 with fastp, clones called with MiXCR, in-frame beta chains kept. Each record represents a unique CDR3 protein, reported with the most common genes and DNA among its rows. Counted in this sample were under 950,000 distinct CDR3 sequences; 21% of them appeared once. The ten top clones hold roughly 10% of the sample. This clonotype occurred a few times. The clone's antigen remains unknown. No base quality values were provided; no much bigger clone lies one nucleotide off. The sequence came from a man aged 50-59 years who received an inactivated influenza vaccine. Donor details come from another sample of the same person, matched by shared clones. The sample consisted of PBMCs from blood, taken around 5 days after vaccination.

The CDR3 loop reads CASSQAGYSYEQYF. The DNA is TGTGCCAGCAGCCAAGCAGGGTACTCCTACGAGCAGTACTTC. The sequence is built from TRBV4-2 and TRBJ2-7; a tentative D call is TRBD1 (5 bases match). From the cysteine up to the phenylalanine, the CDR3 has a length of 14 residues. Only the CDR3 portion is preserved as DNA: 42 bases, with reading frame beginning at the first base. V drops 1 base and J drops 0 bases, leaving 7 bases in between. The germline V gene gives CDR1 as LGHNA and CDR2 as YNFKEQ.